These 29 T cell receptor beta chains were all obtained from the same sample, sequenced in a study of blood T cell repertoires in COVID-19. TCRdb keeps only in-frame clones here, not all; method: immunoSEQ multiplex PCR. Of roughly 250,000 clones listed, 65% to 85% were seen once; the top ten hold 15% to 17%. The sample was peripheral blood. These receptors were obtained from a person aged 70 to 85 with COVID-19, enrolled during active disease.

The chain combines TRBV6-4 with TRBJ1-5, with TRBD1 matching 8 bases. The junction had 6 bases not matched to a gene; V was cut back by 8 bases and J by 0 bases. The length of the CDR3 is 15 residues. Germline assignment: CDR1 MRHNA and CDR2 SNTAGT. CDR3 loop: CASGQTGDSNQPQHF. The DNA for the CDR3 is TGTGCCAGCGGCCAGACAGGGGATAGCAATCAGCCCCAGCATTTT.

The chain has TRBV18 and TRBJ1-4; the match to TRBD1 covers 10 bases. This CDR3 has 15 residues. With V trimmed by 4 bases and J by 6 bases, 5 bases remained unmatched. Per the germline V gene, CDR1 is KGHSH and CDR2 is LQKENI. The DNA of the CDR3 is TGTGCCAGCTCACGACCCGGGACAGGGGATGAAAAACTGTTTTTT. Translation gives CASSRPGTGDEKLFF.

The chain is built from TRBV4-1 and TRBJ1-1; D is undetermined. The V gene lost 3 bases and the J gene lost 0 bases, with 14 bases spanning the gap. The CDR3 sequence is 16 residues long. Germline-derived CDR1 and CDR2 are MGHRA and YSYEKL. The CDR3 DNA reads TGCGCCAGCAGCCATCCCTTCTCGAACTTGAACACTGAAGCTTTCTTT. This codes for CASSHPFSNLNTEAFF.

This CDR3 is CASSAAGISYEQYF. The CDR3 coding sequence is TGTGCCAGCAGCGCAGCGGGTATCTCCTACGAGCAGTACTTC. This chain uses TRBV7-2 with TRBJ2-7; the D gene is possibly TRBD2 (6 bases). With 5 bases removed from V and 0 bases from J, the gap between germline ends came to 11 bases. Per the germline V gene, CDR1 is SGHTA and CDR2 is FQGNSA. The CDR3 is 14 residues long.

The gene calls are TRBV13 and TRBJ2-7; no clear D. The germline V gene has CDR1 PRHDT and CDR2 FYEKMQ (reference sequence). The CDR3 runs to 11 residues. The V end was cut by 1 base, the J end by 6 bases, with 4 bases between. CDR3 DNA sequence: TGTGCCAGCAGCTTAGCGGGCGAGCAGTACTTC. Translating gives CASSLAGEQYF.

The rearrangement joins TRBV9 to TRBJ1-6; D is undetermined. Trimming removed 3 bases at V and 8 bases at J, with 15 bases between. The CDR3 totals 15 residues. CDR1 SGDLS and CDR2 YYNGEE come from the germline V gene. CDR3 DNA sequence: TGTGCCAGCAGCGCAAAGCCAGGAGGTCATTCACCCCTCCACTTT. It codes for CASSAKPGGHSPLHF. The full variable domain, its missing parts supplied by reference TRBV9 and TRBJ1-6, is DSGVTQTPKHLITATGQRVTLRCSPRSGDLSVYWYQQSLDQGLQFLIQYYNGEERAKGNILERFSAQQFPDLHSELNLSSLELGDSALYFCASSAKPGGHSPLHFGNGTRLTVT.

The rearrangement links TRBV5-4 to TRBJ1-2; TRBD1 agrees at 10 bases. CDR1 and CDR2 (germline): SGHNT, YYREEE (reference sequence). Trimming removed 5 bases from V and 8 bases from J; junction bases left unmatched: 12. The CDR3 contains 15 residues. CDR3 coding DNA: TGTGCCAGCAGTCACCCCGACAGGGGGCAAGGCGGCTACACCTTC. This encodes CASSHPDRGQGGYTF.

The chain combines TRBV10-3 with TRBJ1-1; 7 bases match TRBD1. V trimming: 6 bases; J trimming: 1 base; junction bases outside the gene matches: 8. CDR1 is ENHRY and CDR2 is SYGVKD in the germline V gene. CDR3 length: 15 amino acids. CDR3 coding DNA: TGTGCCATCAGGATATTACAGGGGAGGAACACTGAAGCTTTCTTT. The encoded protein is CAIRILQGRNTEAFF.

The J gene is TRBJ2-2, the V gene TRBV25-1; 8 bases map to TRBD1. There are 12 residues in the CDR3. The germline V gene encodes CDR1 MGHDK and CDR2 SYGVNS. The CDR3 region is CATGENTGELFF. The CDR3 DNA is TGTGCGACAGGGGAGAACACCGGGGAGCTGTTTTTT.

This clone was detected once. The rearrangement links TRBV28 to TRBJ1-5; a weak D match, TRBD1 (6 bases). V was pared by 7 bases and J by 0 bases, with 13 bases between. Germline assignment: CDR1 MDHEN and CDR2 SYDVKM. This CDR3 comprises 15 residues. DNA of the CDR3: TGTGCCAGCATGGACAGACGATATAGCAATCAGCCCCAGCATTTT. Protein: CASMDRRYSNQPQHF.

The V call is TRBV3-1 (or the pseudogene TRBV3-2), the J call TRBJ1-6; unclear D gene. CDR3 length equals 15 residues. V dropped 3 bases and J dropped 4 bases, with 10 bases sitting between them. Germline CDR1 LGHDT, CDR2 YNNKEL (reference sequence). CDR3 DNA: TGTGCCAGCAGCCAGGCGGCAGTGTATAATTCACCCCTCCACTTT. This encodes CASSQAAVYNSPLHF.

This chain joins TRBV7-2 and TRBJ2-7; 10 bases line up with TRBD1. CDR1 and CDR2 (germline): SGHTA, FQGNSA. The ends lost 0 bases at V and 3 bases at J; junction bases unmatched: 2. The CDR3 runs 15 residues. The CDR3 nucleotides are TGTGCCAGCAGCTTAGCGGGGGACAGGGGCTACGAGCAGTACTTC. This encodes CASSLAGDRGYEQYF.

The genes are TRBV20-1 and TRBJ2-5; 9 positions match TRBD2. The junction had 12 bases not matched to a gene; V was cut back by 3 bases and J by 4 bases. The CDR3 covers 16 residues. Germline CDR1 reads DFQATT; CDR2 reads SNEGSKA (reference sequence). CDR3 amino acids: CSASRTPRGGRETQYF. CDR3 in DNA: TGCAGTGCTAGTCGAACCCCGCGGGGGGGCCGAGAGACCCAGTACTTC.

The gene calls are TRBV19 and TRBJ1-5, with no clear D. This CDR3 has 13 amino acids. Per germline, CDR1 LNHDA and CDR2 SQIVND (reference sequence). The germline V and J ends were trimmed by 9 bases and 7 bases, with 16 bases remaining between them. CDR3 nucleotide sequence: TGTGCCAGCATGGAGGAGGGAGGACAGCCCCAGCATTTT. Translation: CASMEEGGQPQHF.

J is TRBJ2-7 and V is TRBV5-1, with 10 positions matching TRBD1. CDR1 and CDR2 (germline): SGHRS, YFSETQ. The V segment lost 4 bases and the J segment 1 base; nucleotides outside the gene matches: 5. The CDR3 runs 15 residues. The CDR3 nucleotides are TGCGCCAGCAGCCCACCGGGACAGGGGTCCTACGAGCAGTACTTC. Protein sequence: CASSPPGQGSYEQYF.

The V gene is TRBV28, the J gene TRBJ1-6; the D is unclear. The CDR3 has 15 amino acids. Per germline, CDR1 MDHEN and CDR2 SYDVKM. V lost 0 bases to trimming and J lost 9 bases, with 12 bases between them. The CDR3 is CASSLWSQGGSPLHF. The CDR3 DNA reads as TGTGCCAGCAGTTTATGGAGCCAAGGAGGTTCACCCCTCCACTTT.

The V and J genes are TRBV6-6 and TRBJ1-5; possibly TRBD1 for D (5 bases). The germline V and J ends were trimmed by 6 bases and 0 bases, with 6 bases remaining between them. Germline CDR1 MNHNY, CDR2 SVGAGI (reference sequence). The CDR3 runs 13 residues. The CDR3 DNA sequence: TGTGCCAGCAGGACAGATAGCAATCAGCCCCAGCATTTT. Amino acids: CASRTDSNQPQHF.

The chain carries TRBV2 and TRBJ2-2; 8 nucleotides match TRBD2. V lost 3 bases and J lost 4; bases outside the gene matches: 13. This CDR3 has 18 amino acids. The germline V gene encodes CDR1 SNHLY and CDR2 FYNNEI. CDR3 coding DNA: TGTGCCAGCAGTGACACCGGGGTGATAGCGGGGCTCACCGGGGAGCTGTTTTTT. Its protein is CASSDTGVIAGLTGELFF.

The V gene is TRBV7-9, the J gene TRBJ1-4; 7 bases are shared with TRBD1. J gave up 7 bases and V 4 bases, and 6 bases lay outside the gene matches. This CDR3 region has 14 residues. The germline gives CDR1 SEHNR, CDR2 FQNEAQ (reference sequence). In DNA form, the CDR3 reads TGTGCCAGCAGCTACCGGGACAGTCTTGAAAAACTGTTTTTT. Amino acids: CASSYRDSLEKLFF.

DNA for the CDR3: TGTGCCAGCTCACCAGAACCCTGGACAGCTCGACTTAATTCACCCCTCCACTTT. As protein: CASSPEPWTARLNSPLHF. V usage is TRBV18 and J usage is TRBJ1-6; perhaps TRBD1 as D (6 bases). Germline-derived CDR1 and CDR2 are KGHSH and LQKENI. CDR3 length equals 18 residues. Trimming removed 2 bases from V and 6 bases from J, with 20 bases in between.

On this clone itself: Other DNA sequences of this sample code for an identical CDR3. The rearrangement uses TRBV2 and TRBJ2-3; TRBD1 matches 11 bases. The V segment lost 5 bases and the J segment 4 bases; nucleotides outside the gene matches: 2. This CDR3 contains 14 residues. The germline CDR1 and CDR2 sequences are SNHLY and FYNNEI. CDR3 sequence: CASSRDRGADTQYF. The DNA for the CDR3 is TGTGCCAGCAGTCGGGACAGGGGGGCAGATACGCAGTATTTT.

The rearrangement uses TRBV21-1 and TRBJ1-1; the listed D gene, TRBD1, was not tested against the DNA. TRBV21-1 is noted as a pseudogene. This CDR3 has 17 amino acids. CDR3 protein: CASSTNTSGTVNTEAFF. CDR3 DNA: TGTGCCAGCAGCACCAACACCTCCGGGACAGTGAACACTGAAGCTTTCTTT.

The chain uses TRBV6-6 and TRBJ1-2; a weak D match, TRBD1 (5 bases). The CDR3 runs 12 residues. The germline gives CDR1 MNHNY, CDR2 SVGAGI (reference sequence). V was cut by 7 bases and J by 8 bases, with 14 bases left in between. DNA for the CDR3: TGTGCCAGCACCATAGACAGTTTCGGCTACACCTTC. Amino acids: CASTIDSFGYTF.

The chain joins TRBV19 to TRBJ1-5; TRBD1 aligns across 10 bases. Trimming removed 2 bases from V and 7 bases from J; junction bases left unmatched: 8. The CDR3 spans 16 residues. Germline values: CDR1 LNHDA, CDR2 SQIVND (reference sequence). CDR3 DNA: TGTGCCAGTAGTATACCCCCGGGACAGGGGATACAGCCCCAGCATTTT. It specifies CASSIPPGQGIQPQHF.

V is TRBV7-2 and J is TRBJ2-2; 12 bases align to TRBD2. Germline values: CDR1 SGHTA, CDR2 FQGNSA. The CDR3 is 16 amino acids. The ends lost 3 bases at V and 6 bases at J; junction bases unmatched: 5. Here the CDR3 reads CASSFKLAGGAGELFF. DNA for the CDR3: TGTGCCAGCAGCTTCAAACTAGCGGGAGGCGCCGGGGAGCTGTTTTTT. Supplemented by reference TRBV7-2 and TRBJ2-2, the full variable domain reads GAGVSQSPSNKVTEKGKDVELRCDPISGHTALYWYRQSLGQGLEFLIYFQGNSAPDKSGLPSDRFSAERTGGSVSTLTIQRTQQEDSAVYLCASSFKLAGGAGELFFGEGSRLTVL.

This clone was detected a few times. The genes are TRBV19 and TRBJ2-5; the D gene is possibly TRBD1 (5 bases). CDR3 length: 14 residues. V dropped 2 bases and J dropped 5 bases, with 12 bases sitting between them. CDR1 is LNHDA and CDR2 is SQIVND in the germline V gene (reference sequence). The CDR3 loop reads CASSISRVEETQYF. The CDR3 bases are TGTGCCAGTAGTATAAGCAGGGTAGAGGAGACCCAGTACTTC. Supplemented by reference TRBV19 and TRBJ2-5, the full variable domain reads DGGITQSPKYLFRKEGQNVTLSCEQNLNHDAMYWYRQDPGQGLRLIYYSQIVNDFQKGDIAEGYSVSREKKESFPLTVTSAQKNPTAFYLCASSISRVEETQYFGPGTRLLVL.

The rearrangement joins TRBV28 to TRBJ2-7; D is ambiguous. Germline V gives CDR1 MDHEN, CDR2 SYDVKM. Trimming took off 3 bases at V and 3 bases at J, with 3 bases between the two ends. This CDR3 contains 11 residues. Written as DNA, the CDR3 is TGTGCCAGCAGTTTCTTCTACGAGCAGTACTTC. Its protein is CASSFFYEQYF.

The chain is built from TRBV7-2 and TRBJ1-4; D is undetermined. Trimming removed 2 bases from V and 2 bases from J, with 6 bases in between. The CDR3 contains 14 residues. The germline V gene has CDR1 SGHTA and CDR2 FQGNSA. CDR3 sequence reads: CASSLRATNEKLFF. The CDR3 coding sequence is TGTGCCAGCAGCTTACGAGCGACTAATGAAAAACTGTTTTTT.

V usage is TRBV7-6 and J usage is TRBJ2-7, with 7 bases identical to TRBD1. Per the germline V gene, CDR1 is SGHVS and CDR2 is FNYEAQ. The CDR3 length is 15 residues. The V and J ends lost 3 bases and 3 bases, in that order; junction bases with no gene match: 8. Written as DNA, the CDR3 is TGTGCCAGCAGCTTTGGACAGGTGGGGAACTACGAGCAGTACTTC. Translation: CASSFGQVGNYEQYF.